This T cell receptor (beta chain) was sequenced in a study of T cell responses to AZD1222 COVID-19 vaccine. Broader study findings: After two AZD1222 doses, spike-specific TCR breadth and depth rose versus day 0.

Here immunoSEQ multiplex PCR was the method, and the copy in TCRdb shows in-frame clones only, minus some. Of 70,000 to 100,000 clones detected, over 75% appear once; the ten largest clones hold about 3.4%. From germline, CDR1 is DFQATT and CDR2 SNEGSKA (reference sequence). The V gene lost 7 bases and the J gene lost 1 base, with 7 bases spanning the gap. This CDR3 is 11 amino acids long. Notes on this clone: Its antigen is currently unknown.

This TCR was sampled from an adult who received the AZD1222 COVID-19 vaccine. This specimen was peripheral blood, taken 28 days after the second AZD1222 dose. The chain uses TRBV20-1 and TRBJ1-1; no clear D. CDR3 in amino acids: CSGGTNTEAFF. DNA for the CDR3: TGCAGTGGCGGAACGAACACTGAAGCTTTCTTT.